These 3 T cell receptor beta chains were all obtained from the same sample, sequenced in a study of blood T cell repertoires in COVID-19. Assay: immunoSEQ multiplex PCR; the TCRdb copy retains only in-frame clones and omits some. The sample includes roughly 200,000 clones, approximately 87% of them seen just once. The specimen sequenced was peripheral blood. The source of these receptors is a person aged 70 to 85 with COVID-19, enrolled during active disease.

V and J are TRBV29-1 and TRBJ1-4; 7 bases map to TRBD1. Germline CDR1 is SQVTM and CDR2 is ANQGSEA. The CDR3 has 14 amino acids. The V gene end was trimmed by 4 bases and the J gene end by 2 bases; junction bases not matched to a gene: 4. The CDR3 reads CSVGQGATNEKLFF. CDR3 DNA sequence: TGCAGCGTTGGACAGGGAGCGACTAATGAAAAACTGTTTTTT.

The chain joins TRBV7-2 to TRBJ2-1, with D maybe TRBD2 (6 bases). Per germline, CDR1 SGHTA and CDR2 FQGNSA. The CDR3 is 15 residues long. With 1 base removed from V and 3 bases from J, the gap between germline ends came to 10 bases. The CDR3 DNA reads TGTGCCAGCAGCTTAGAGGGCGGGGTCTACAATGAGCAGTTCTTC. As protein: CASSLEGGVYNEQFF.

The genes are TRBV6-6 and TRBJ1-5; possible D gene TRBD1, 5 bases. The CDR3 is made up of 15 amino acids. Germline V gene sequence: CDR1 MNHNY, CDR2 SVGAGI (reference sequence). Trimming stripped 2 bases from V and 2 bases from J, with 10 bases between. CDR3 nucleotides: TGTGCCAGCAGTTACGGGGGAGGGGGCAATCAGCCCCAGCATTTT. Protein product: CASSYGGGGNQPQHF.